The rows below give T cell receptor beta chains drawn from one sample of a study of blood T cell repertoires in COVID-19. Libraries were prepared by immunoSEQ multiplex PCR; TCRdb keeps only in-frame clonotypes and omits some of them. The sample has about 140,000 clones; about 83% are singletons. The sample consisted of peripheral blood. These receptors came from a human donor in a cohort sampled during active COVID-19. The CDR3 runs from the conserved cysteine through the conserved F or W. A D gene is named only where the DNA matches it firmly. Part of the rows lack a size; the others show once, few, many or a class for expanded clones.

J,V,D,size,CDR3,DNA
TRBJ1-1,TRBV7-2,NA,NA,CASTSLRGTEAFF,TGTGCCAGCACCTCCCTACGGGGCACTGAAGCTTTCTTT
TRBJ1-5,TRBV7-2,NA,NA,CASSFGENQPQHF,TGTGCCAGCAGCTTCGGGGAAAATCAGCCCCAGCATTTT
TRBJ2-2,TRBV19,NA,once,CASSIPLGGGGNTGELFF,TGTGCCAGTAGTATCCCCCTCGGTGGCGGAGGAAACACCGGGGAGCTGTTTTTT
TRBJ2-1,TRBV11-3,TRBD2,NA,CASSTRTSEQFF,TGTGCCAGCAGCACGAGGACTAGTGAGCAGTTCTTC
TRBJ2-5,TRBV7-8,TRBD2,NA,CASSSLAGAAETQYF,TGTGCCAGCAGCTCCTTAGCGGGAGCGGCGGAGACCCAGTACTTC
TRBJ2-7,TRBV5-4,TRBD2,NA,CASSRAGTTSYEQYF,TGTGCCAGCAGCCGTGCCGGGACTACCTCCTACGAGCAGTACTTC
TRBJ2-7,TRBV5-5,TRBD1,NA,CASSLGTGLYEQYF,TGTGCCAGCAGCTTAGGGACAGGGTTGTACGAGCAGTACTTC
TRBJ1-3,TRBV7-9,NA,NA,CASSLARGSGNTIYF,TGTGCCAGCAGCTTAGCCCGGGGCTCTGGAAACACCATATATTTT
TRBJ2-5,TRBV11-1,NA,NA,CASSADGGPKTQYF,TGTGCCAGCAGCGCCGACGGCGGGCCGAAGACCCAGTACTTC
TRBJ2-1,TRBV6-5,NA,NA,CASSSHRAPSYNEQFF,TGTGCCAGCAGTTCCCACAGGGCCCCGTCTTACAATGAGCAGTTCTTC
TRBJ1-4,TRBV28,TRBD1,NA,CASSSPGGWEKLFF,TGTGCCAGCAGTTCCCCAGGGGGTTGGGAAAAACTGTTTTTT
TRBJ2-1,TRBV11-1,NA,NA,CASARGTSYNEQFF,TGTGCCAGCGCCAGGGGGACTTCCTACAATGAGCAGTTCTTC
TRBJ1-6,TRBV2,NA,NA,CASSLKGGNSPLHF,TGTGCCAGCAGTCTGAAGGGGGGGAATTCACCCCTCCACTTT
TRBJ1-3,TRBV3-1/TRBV3-2,NA,NA,CASSQSGGGNTIYF,TGTGCCAGCAGCCAATCCGGGGGTGGGAACACCATATATTTT
TRBJ2-1,TRBV10-3,NA,NA,CAITLGAASSYNEQFF,TGTGCCATCACATTAGGAGCGGCAAGCTCCTACAATGAGCAGTTCTTC
TRBJ2-3,TRBV19,NA,NA,CASSIAGQRTDTQYF,TGTGCCAGTAGTATAGCCGGACAGCGCACAGATACGCAGTATTTT
TRBJ1-1,TRBV6-2/TRBV6-3,TRBD1,NA,CASSSPLGTGLLGEAFF,TGTGCCAGCAGTTCCCCTCTTGGGACAGGGCTGTTAGGTGAAGCTTTCTTT
TRBJ2-3,TRBV11-2,NA,NA,CASSLVWQTSTDTQYF,TGTGCCAGCAGCTTAGTATGGCAGACTAGCACAGATACGCAGTATTTT
TRBJ2-7,TRBV6-5,TRBD2,NA,CASKRFGTSSYEQYF,TGTGCCAGCAAGAGGTTCGGGACTAGCTCCTACGAGCAGTACTTC
TRBJ2-7,TRBV28,TRBD2,NA,CASSPGTSVALRDF,TGTGCCAGCAGTCCCGGGACTAGCGTCGCGCTCAGGGACTTC
TRBJ1-5,TRBV19,TRBD1,NA,CASRDRGRENQPQHF,TGTGCCAGTAGGGACAGGGGGAGAGAAAATCAGCCCCAGCATTTT
TRBJ2-7,TRBV11-2,NA,NA,CASNPNTYEQYF,TGTGCCAGCAACCCAAACACCTACGAGCAGTACTTC
TRBJ2-4,TRBV4-3,NA,NA,CASSQGPEAGQNIQYF,TGCGCCAGCAGCCAAGGGCCCGAGGCGGGGCAAAACATTCAGTACTTC
TRBJ1-5,TRBV15,NA,NA,CATSRDRDSNQPQHF,TGTGCCACCAGCAGAGATCGAGATAGCAATCAGCCCCAGCATTTT
TRBJ2-1,TRBV5-1,TRBD2,NA,CASSLAASGIEQFF,TGCGCCAGCAGCTTGGCCGCTAGCGGGATTGAGCAGTTCTTC
TRBJ2-7,TRBV6-5,TRBD2,NA,CASSYSLAGGYEQYF,TGTGCCAGCAGTTACTCCCTAGCGGGAGGCTACGAGCAGTACTTC
TRBJ2-7,TRBV27,NA,once,CASSSLTRSSYEQYF,TGTGCCAGCAGTTCCCTAACCCGGAGCTCCTACGAGCAGTACTTC
TRBJ2-3,TRBV25-1,TRBD2,NA,CASRPGLAGGSQYF,TGTGCCAGCCGACCGGGACTAGCGGGAGGAAGTCAGTATTTT
TRBJ2-6,TRBV5-4,NA,NA,CASSQISGANVLTF,TGTGCCAGCAGCCAGATCTCTGGGGCCAACGTCCTGACTTTC
TRBJ2-3,TRBV5-4,NA,NA,CASSLNIDTQYF,TGTGCCAGCAGCTTAAATATAGATACGCAGTATTTT
TRBJ2-2,TRBV11-3,TRBD2,NA,CASSKRLLAGVTGELFF,TGTGCCAGCAGCAAGAGGTTGCTAGCGGGAGTCACCGGGGAGCTGTTTTTT
TRBJ1-1,TRBV18,NA,NA,CASSPIPNTEAFF,TGTGCCAGCTCACCTATCCCGAACACTGAAGCTTTCTTT
TRBJ2-1,TRBV9,TRBD2,NA,CASSVGGRGVNEQFF,TGTGCCAGCAGCGTAGGCGGGAGAGGGGTCAATGAGCAGTTCTTC
TRBJ2-1,TRBV7-9,TRBD2,NA,CASSLAGLAGAQFF,TGTGCCAGCAGCTTAGCCGGACTAGCGGGAGCACAGTTCTTC
TRBJ2-7,TRBV29-1,NA,NA,CSVTEAETYEQYF,TGCAGCGTCACCGAAGCGGAGACCTACGAGCAGTACTTC
TRBJ2-7,TRBV5-1,TRBD1,once,CASSLEGGQTSYEQYF,TGCGCCAGCAGCTTGGAAGGGGGACAGACCTCCTACGAGCAGTACTTC
TRBJ1-1,TRBV5-4,NA,NA,CASSFAQGNTEAFF,TGTGCCAGCAGCTTCGCACAGGGAAACACTGAAGCTTTCTTT
TRBJ2-1,TRBV15,TRBD1,once,CATSRDLQGGEQFF,TGTGCCACCAGCAGAGATCTTCAAGGGGGCGAGCAGTTCTTC
TRBJ2-7,TRBV28,TRBD2,NA,CASSLASGILEQYF,TGTGCCAGCAGTTTGGCTAGCGGGATTCTCGAGCAGTACTTC
TRBJ2-2,TRBV7-7,TRBD2,NA,CASSPSQTSGNTGELFF,TGTGCTAGCAGCCCCTCCCAGACTAGCGGGAACACCGGGGAGCTGTTTTTT
TRBJ1-6,TRBV7-9,NA,NA,CASSLGSGNSPLHF,TGTGCCAGCAGCTTAGGCAGCGGAAATTCACCCCTCCACTTT
TRBJ2-7,TRBV7-2,NA,NA,CASSTGVYEQYF,TGTGCCAGCAGCACCGGAGTCTACGAGCAGTACTTC
TRBJ2-2,TRBV10-3,NA,NA,CAISSLTGELFF,TGTGCCATCAGCTCCTTGACCGGGGAGCTGTTTTTT
TRBJ2-5,TRBV9,NA,few,CASSVGPRQETQYF,TGTGCCAGCAGCGTTGGGCCACGCCAAGAGACCCAGTACTTC
TRBJ2-7,TRBV7-3,TRBD1,NA,CASSLSGTGLHEQYF,TGTGCCAGCAGCTTATCCGGGACAGGGCTGCACGAGCAGTACTTC
TRBJ1-4,TRBV19,TRBD1,once,CASSIGTGAEKLFF,TGTGCCAGTAGTATCGGGACAGGGGCTGAAAAACTGTTTTTT
TRBJ2-5,TRBV19,TRBD2,NA,CASSRPGLEVTQYF,TGTGCCAGTAGTAGGCCGGGACTAGAGGTTACTCAGTACTTC
TRBJ1-1,TRBV7-6,TRBD1,NA,CASSSRTGGPNTEAFF,TGTGCCAGCAGCTCGCGGACAGGGGGCCCGAACACTGAAGCTTTCTTT
TRBJ1-4,TRBV7-2,NA,NA,CASSLVAGRDEKLFF,TGTGCCAGCAGCTTAGTGGCAGGGCGAGATGAAAAACTGTTTTTT